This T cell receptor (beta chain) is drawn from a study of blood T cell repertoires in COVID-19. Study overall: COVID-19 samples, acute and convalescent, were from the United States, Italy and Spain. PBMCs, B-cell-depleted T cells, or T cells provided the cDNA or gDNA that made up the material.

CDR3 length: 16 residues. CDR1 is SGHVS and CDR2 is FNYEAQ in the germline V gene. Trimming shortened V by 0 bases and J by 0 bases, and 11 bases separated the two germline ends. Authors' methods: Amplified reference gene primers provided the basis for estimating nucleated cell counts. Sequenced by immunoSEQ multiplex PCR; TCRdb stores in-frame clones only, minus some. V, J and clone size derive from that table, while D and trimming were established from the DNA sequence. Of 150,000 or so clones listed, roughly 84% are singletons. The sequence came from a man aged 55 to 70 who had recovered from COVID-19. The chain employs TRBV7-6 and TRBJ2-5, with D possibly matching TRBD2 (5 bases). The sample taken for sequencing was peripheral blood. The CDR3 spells CASSLAPRRDQETQYF. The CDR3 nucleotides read TGTGCCAGCAGCTTAGCGCCTCGGCGGGACCAAGAGACCCAGTACTTC.